This paragraph covers one T cell receptor beta chain sequence. Amplification of TCR beta CDR3 regions was performed using RNA transcripts as template. When the TCR CDR3 underwent first-round RT-PCR, the HTBI primer set was used. Each CDR3 protein is one row after TCRdb ran MiXCR on the multiplex PCR reads. The data hold hundreds of thousands of distinct CDR3 sequences, with over 35% observed a single time. The CDR3 sequence is 15 residues long. CDR1 is KGHDR and CDR2 is SFDVKD in the germline V gene. The V and J ends lost 5 bases and 10 bases respectively, with 22 bases between them. This record belongs to a study of T cells in Graves' hyperthyroidism and ophthalmopathy.

The gene calls are TRBV24-1 and TRBJ2-5, with D tentatively TRBD2 (7 bases). This clonotype was obtained from a man between 18 and 35 years old with Graves' hyperthyroidism. The sequencing sample was made of blood. CDR3 in amino acids: CATSAPGTIGGDQYF. CDR3 nucleotides: TGTGCCACCAGTGCCCCCGGGACAATAGGGGGGGACCAGTACTTC.